The clone carrying this TCR beta chain was recorded a few times. This sample was taken from a study of response to subunit inactivated influenza vaccine. TCRdb ran MiXCR on the RT-PCR reads and lists one entry per CDR3 protein. The table includes more than 550,000 distinct CDR3 sequences, roughly 10% detected once. In germline, CDR1 is SGHDT, CDR2 YYEEEE. CDR3 length: 14 residues. The J segment lost 4 bases and the V segment lost 5 bases, leaving 5 bases of the junction unmatched. These data were also reused for a study on T cells expressing NK-cell markers. In that study: UMIs were included in TCR beta cDNA generated by 5'RACE template switching. The study sequenced eight donors, seven HCMV-seropositive and one seronegative. Restricting sorting to alpha-beta TCR T cells was achieved in several experiments by an anti-gamma-delta TCR antibody.

The rearrangement joins TRBV5-6 to TRBJ2-3; TRBD2 aligns across 9 bases. The sequences come from PBMCs from blood, collected on the day of vaccination. The clonotype comes from a man aged 50-59 years who received an inactivated influenza vaccine. CDR3 coding DNA: TGTGCCAGCAGTTACCGCGGGGGGGCAGATACGCAGTATTTT. Translated, it gives CASSYRGGADTQYF.